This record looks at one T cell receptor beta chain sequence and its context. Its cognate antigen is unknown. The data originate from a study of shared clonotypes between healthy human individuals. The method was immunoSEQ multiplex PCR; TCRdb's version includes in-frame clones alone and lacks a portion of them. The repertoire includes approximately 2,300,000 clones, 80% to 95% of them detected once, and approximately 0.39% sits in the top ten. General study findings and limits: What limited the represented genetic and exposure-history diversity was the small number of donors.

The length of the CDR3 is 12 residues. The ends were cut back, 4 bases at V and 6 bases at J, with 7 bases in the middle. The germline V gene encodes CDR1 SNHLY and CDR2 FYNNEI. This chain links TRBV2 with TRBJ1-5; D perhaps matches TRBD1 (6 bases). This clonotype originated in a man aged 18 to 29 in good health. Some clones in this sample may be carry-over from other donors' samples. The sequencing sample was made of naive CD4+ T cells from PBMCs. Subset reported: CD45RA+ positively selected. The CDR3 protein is CASSADSQPQHF. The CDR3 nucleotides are TGTGCCAGCAGTGCGGACAGTCAGCCCCAGCATTTT.